This T cell receptor beta chain originates from a study of T cells in Graves' hyperthyroidism and ophthalmopathy. The CDR3 contains 15 residues. The germline V gene encodes CDR1 SGHRS and CDR2 YFSETQ. V lost 0 bases to trimming and J lost 6 bases, with 15 bases between them. This clonotype has more than one count but fewer than ten. Its antigen is undetermined. Amplified regions were TCR beta CDR3 sequences from RNA transcripts. The HTBI primer set served for first-round RT-PCR of the TCR CDR3. TCRdb used MiXCR to reprocess the multiplex PCR reads, holding one entry per CDR3 protein. The sample has about 770,000 distinct CDR3 sequences, approximately 19% seen once. Study-wide points: From stable hyperthyroidism, ophthalmopathy was separated by a 13 V-J model.

Sample: blood. The clonotype originates from a woman aged 50 to 65 with Graves' hyperthyroidism that later progressed to Graves' ophthalmopathy. The chain combines TRBV5-1 with TRBJ1-1, with a possible D match to TRBD1 (6 bases). CDR3 loop: CASSLVSAEGAEAFF. As DNA, the CDR3 is TGCGCCAGCAGCTTGGTTTCCGCAGAGGGGGCTGAAGCTTTCTTT.